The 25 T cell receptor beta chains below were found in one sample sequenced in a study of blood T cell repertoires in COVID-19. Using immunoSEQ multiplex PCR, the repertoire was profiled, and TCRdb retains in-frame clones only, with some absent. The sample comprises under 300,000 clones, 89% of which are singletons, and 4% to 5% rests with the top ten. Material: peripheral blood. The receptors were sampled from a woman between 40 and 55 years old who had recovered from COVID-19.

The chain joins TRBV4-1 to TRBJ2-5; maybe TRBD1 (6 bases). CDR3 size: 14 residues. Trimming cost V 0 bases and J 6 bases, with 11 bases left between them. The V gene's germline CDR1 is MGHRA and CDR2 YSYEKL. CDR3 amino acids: CASSQDQGFKTQYF. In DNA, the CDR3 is TGCGCCAGCAGCCAAGACCAGGGGTTTAAGACCCAGTACTTC.

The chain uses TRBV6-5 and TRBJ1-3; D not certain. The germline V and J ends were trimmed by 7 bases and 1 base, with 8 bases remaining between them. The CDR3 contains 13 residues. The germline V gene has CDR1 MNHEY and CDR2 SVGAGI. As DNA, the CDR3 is TGTGCCAGCACTGGCGGGTCTGGAAACACCATATATTTT. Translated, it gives CASTGGSGNTIYF.

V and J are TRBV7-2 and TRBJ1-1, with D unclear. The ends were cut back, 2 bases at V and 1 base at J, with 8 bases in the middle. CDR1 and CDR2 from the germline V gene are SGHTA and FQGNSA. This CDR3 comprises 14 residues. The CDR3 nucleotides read TGTGCCAGCAGCTTAAGAGCGGCGAACACTGAAGCTTTCTTT. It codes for CASSLRAANTEAFF.

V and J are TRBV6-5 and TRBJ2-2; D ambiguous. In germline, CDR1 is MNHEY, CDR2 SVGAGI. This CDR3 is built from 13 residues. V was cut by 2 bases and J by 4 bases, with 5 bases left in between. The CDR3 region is CASSYLSTGELFF. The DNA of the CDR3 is TGTGCCAGCAGTTACCTTAGCACCGGGGAGCTGTTTTTT.

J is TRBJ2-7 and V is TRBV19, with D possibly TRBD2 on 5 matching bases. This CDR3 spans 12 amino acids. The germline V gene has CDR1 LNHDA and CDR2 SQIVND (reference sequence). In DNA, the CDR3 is TGTAGCGGCTCCAGTTGCTCCTACGAGCAGTACGTC. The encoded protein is CSGSSCSYEQYV.

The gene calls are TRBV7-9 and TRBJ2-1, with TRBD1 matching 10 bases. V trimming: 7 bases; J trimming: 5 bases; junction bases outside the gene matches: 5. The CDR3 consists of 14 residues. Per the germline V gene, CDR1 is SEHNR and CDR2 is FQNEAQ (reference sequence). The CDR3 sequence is CASNTGQGNNEQFF. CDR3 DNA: TGTGCCAGCAACACGGGACAGGGGAACAATGAGCAGTTCTTC.

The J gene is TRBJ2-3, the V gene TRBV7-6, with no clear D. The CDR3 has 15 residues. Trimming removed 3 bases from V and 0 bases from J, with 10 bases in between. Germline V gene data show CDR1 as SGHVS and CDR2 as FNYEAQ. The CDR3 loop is CASSLYETSTDTQYF. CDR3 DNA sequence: TGTGCCAGCAGCTTGTATGAAACTAGCACAGATACGCAGTATTTT.

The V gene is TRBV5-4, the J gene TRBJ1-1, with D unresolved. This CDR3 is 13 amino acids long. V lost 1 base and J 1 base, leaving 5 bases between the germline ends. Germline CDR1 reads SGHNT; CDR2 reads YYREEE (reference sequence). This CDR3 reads CASSLSENTEAFF. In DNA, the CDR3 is TGTGCCAGCAGCTTGTCAGAGAACACTGAAGCTTTCTTT.

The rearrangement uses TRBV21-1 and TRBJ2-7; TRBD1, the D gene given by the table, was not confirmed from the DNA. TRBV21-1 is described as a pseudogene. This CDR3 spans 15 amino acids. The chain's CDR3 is CASTYDETGPYEQYV. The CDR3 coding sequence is TGTGCCAGCACCTATGATGAGACAGGGCCCTACGAGCAGTACGTC.

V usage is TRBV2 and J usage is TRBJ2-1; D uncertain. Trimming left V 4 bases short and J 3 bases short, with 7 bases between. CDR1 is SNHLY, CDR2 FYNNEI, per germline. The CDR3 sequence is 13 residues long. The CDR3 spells CASSGTHYNEQFF. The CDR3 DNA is TGTGCCAGCAGTGGAACACACTACAATGAGCAGTTCTTC.

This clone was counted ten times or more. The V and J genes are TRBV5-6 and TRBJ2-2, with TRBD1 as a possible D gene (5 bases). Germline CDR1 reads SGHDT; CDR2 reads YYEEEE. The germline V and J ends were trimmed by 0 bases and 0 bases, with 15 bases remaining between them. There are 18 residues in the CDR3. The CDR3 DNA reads TGTGCCAGCAGCTTGGGCAGGGCGAATCGATCGAACACCGGGGAGCTGTTTTTT. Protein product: CASSLGRANRSNTGELFF.

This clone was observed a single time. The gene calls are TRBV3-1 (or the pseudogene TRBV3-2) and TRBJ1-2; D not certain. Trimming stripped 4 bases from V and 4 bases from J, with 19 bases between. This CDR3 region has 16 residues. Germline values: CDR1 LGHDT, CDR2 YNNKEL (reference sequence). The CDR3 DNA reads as TGTGCCAGCAGCCCCGGCTTGGCACTACAATTCTATGGCTACACCTTC. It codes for CASSPGLALQFYGYTF.

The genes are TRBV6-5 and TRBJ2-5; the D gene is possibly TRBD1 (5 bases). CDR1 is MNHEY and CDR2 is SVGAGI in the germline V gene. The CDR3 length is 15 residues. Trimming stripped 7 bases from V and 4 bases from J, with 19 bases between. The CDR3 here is CASKLGMGRAETQYF. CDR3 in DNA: TGTGCCAGCAAATTGGGAATGGGGCGCGCAGAGACCCAGTACTTC.

Here the CDR3 DNA reads TGCGCCAGCAGCTCACAAGGGGGCGCGAACACTGAAGCTTTCTTT. Protein product: CASSSQGGANTEAFF. V is TRBV5-1 and J is TRBJ1-1; 7 bases are shared with TRBD1. The germline V gene encodes CDR1 SGHRS and CDR2 YFSETQ. V lost 3 bases to trimming and J lost 1 base; unmatched junction nucleotides: 6. The CDR3 runs 15 residues.

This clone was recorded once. CDR3 DNA sequence: TGTGCCAGCAGCTGGGCCCTACAGGGGGGAGTTGAAAAACTGTTTTTT. It is translated as CASSWALQGGVEKLFF. The chain uses TRBV11-2 and TRBJ1-4; 8 nucleotides agree with TRBD1. Germline CDR1 SGHAT, CDR2 FQNNGV. V dropped 4 bases and J dropped 7; count of bases not matched to a gene: 11. This CDR3 is built from 16 residues.

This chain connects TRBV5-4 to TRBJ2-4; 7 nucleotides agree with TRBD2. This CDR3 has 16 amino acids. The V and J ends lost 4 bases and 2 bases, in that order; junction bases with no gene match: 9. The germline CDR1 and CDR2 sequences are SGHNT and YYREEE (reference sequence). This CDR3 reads CASSQEMGGTKNIQYF. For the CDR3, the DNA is TGTGCCAGCAGCCAGGAGATGGGAGGGACCAAAAACATTCAGTACTTC. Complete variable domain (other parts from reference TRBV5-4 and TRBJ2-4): ETGVTQSPTHLIKTRGQQVTLRCSSQSGHNTVSWYQQALGQGPQFIFQYYREEENGRGNFPPRFSGLQFPNYSSELNVNALELDDSALYLCASSQEMGGTKNIQYFGAGTRLSVL.

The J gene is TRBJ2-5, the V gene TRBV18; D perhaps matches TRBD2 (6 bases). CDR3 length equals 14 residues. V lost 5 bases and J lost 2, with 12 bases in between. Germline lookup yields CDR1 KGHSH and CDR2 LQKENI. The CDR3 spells CASSLVGGQETQYF. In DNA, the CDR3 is TGTGCCAGCTCATTAGTGGGAGGACAAGAGACCCAGTACTTC. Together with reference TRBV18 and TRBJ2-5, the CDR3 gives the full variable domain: NAGVMQNPRHLVRRRGQEARLRCSPMKGHSHVYWYRQLPEEGLKFMVYLQKENIIDESGMPKERFSAEFPKEGPSILRIQQVVRGDSAAYFCASSLVGGQETQYFGPGTRLLVL.

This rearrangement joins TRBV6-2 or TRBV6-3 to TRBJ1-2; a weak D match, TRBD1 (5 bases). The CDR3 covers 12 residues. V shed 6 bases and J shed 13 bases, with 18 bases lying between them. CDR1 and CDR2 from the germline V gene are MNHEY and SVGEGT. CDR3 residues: CASSYRHRRATF. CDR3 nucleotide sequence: TGTGCCAGCAGCTATCGCCACAGGAGGGCCACCTTC.

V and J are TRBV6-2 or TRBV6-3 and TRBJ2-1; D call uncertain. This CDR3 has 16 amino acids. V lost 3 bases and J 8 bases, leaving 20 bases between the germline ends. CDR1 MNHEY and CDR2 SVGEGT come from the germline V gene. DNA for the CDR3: TGTGCCAGCAGTTATCAACGCTACTTAAGAGCCCATGAGCAGTTCTTC. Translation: CASSYQRYLRAHEQFF.

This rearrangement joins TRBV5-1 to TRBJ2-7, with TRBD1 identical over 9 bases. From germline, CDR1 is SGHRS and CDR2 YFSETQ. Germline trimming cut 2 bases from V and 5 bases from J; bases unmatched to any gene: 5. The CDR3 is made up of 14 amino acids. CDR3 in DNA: TGCGCCAGCAGCTTTGGGACAGGGTACCACGAGCAGTACTTC. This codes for CASSFGTGYHEQYF.

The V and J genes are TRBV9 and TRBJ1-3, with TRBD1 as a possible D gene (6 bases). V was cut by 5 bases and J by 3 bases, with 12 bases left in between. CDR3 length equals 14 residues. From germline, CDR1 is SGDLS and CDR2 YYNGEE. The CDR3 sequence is CASSPEGDGNTIYF. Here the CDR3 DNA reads TGTGCCAGCAGTCCCGAGGGGGATGGAAACACCATATATTTT.

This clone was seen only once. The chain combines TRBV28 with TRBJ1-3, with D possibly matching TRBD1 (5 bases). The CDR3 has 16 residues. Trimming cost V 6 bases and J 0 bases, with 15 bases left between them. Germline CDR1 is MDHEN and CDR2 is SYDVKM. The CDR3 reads CASSQPGGSSGNTIYF. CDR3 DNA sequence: TGTGCCAGCAGCCAGCCTGGGGGGAGCTCTGGAAACACCATATATTTT.

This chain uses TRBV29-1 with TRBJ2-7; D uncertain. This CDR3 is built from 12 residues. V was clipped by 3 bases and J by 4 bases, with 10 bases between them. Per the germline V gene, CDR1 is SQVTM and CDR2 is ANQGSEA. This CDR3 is CSVESYSYEQYF. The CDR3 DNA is TGCAGCGTTGAGTCGTACAGTTACGAGCAGTACTTC.

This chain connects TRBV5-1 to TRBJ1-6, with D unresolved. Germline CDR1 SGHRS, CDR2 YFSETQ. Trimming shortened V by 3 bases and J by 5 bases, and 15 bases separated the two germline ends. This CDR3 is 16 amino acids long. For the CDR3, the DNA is TGCGCCAGCAGCTCCGCCGATACCACAAATAATTCACCCCTCCACTTT. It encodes CASSSADTTNNSPLHF.

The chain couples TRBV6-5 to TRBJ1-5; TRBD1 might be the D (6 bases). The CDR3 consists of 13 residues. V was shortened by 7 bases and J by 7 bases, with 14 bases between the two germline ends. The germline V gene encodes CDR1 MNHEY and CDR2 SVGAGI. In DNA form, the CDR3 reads TGTGCCAGCAAAACAGGGATAGGACAGCCCCAGCATTTT. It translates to CASKTGIGQPQHF.